The 9 T cell receptor beta chains below all came from one sample that was sequenced in a study of CD8 T cells in ankylosing spondylitis (dated by TCRdb to between 2016 and 2019). The library was built by means of 5' RACE. TCRdb names Illumina HiSeq 2500 as the instrument used. TCRdb reprocessing: public reads trimmed at Q25 with fastp, clones called with MiXCR, in-frame beta chains kept. Rows are combined by CDR3 protein, so each entry shows the most common genes and DNA. The sample table contains about 240,000 distinct CDR3 sequences; only one count was recorded for around 11% of them. The ten top clones hold 6% to 7.5% of the sample. Material for sequencing was blood, either unsorted or a sorted T cell fraction (not recorded which). These TCRs come from a male donor with ankylosing spondylitis or in good health (not recorded which).

The chain joins TRBV24-1 to TRBJ2-1, with 9 bases matching TRBD1. This CDR3 is 14 amino acids long. V was pared by 8 bases and J by 8 bases, with 9 bases of the junction left unmatched. Germline CDR1 is KGHDR and CDR2 is SFDVKD. In DNA form, the CDR3 reads TGTGCCACCAAGACCGGGACAGGGAGAGATGAGCAGTTCTTC. Its protein product is CATKTGTGRDEQFF.

The table lists this clonotype with many counts. V is TRBV20-1 and J is TRBJ1-1; possible D gene TRBD1, 5 bases. V gave up 3 bases and J gave up 3 bases, with 17 bases separating them. CDR1 and CDR2 from the germline V gene are DFQATT and SNEGSKA (reference sequence). The CDR3 sequence is 15 residues long. In DNA form, the CDR3 reads TGCAGTGCTAGGGGGAGATCAGGGTCGGACACTGAAGCTTTCTTT. Encoded protein: CSARGRSGSDTEAFF.

This clonotype was counted many times. In nucleotides, the CDR3 is TGTGCCAGCAGTGATGACGGTGCTAGTAATGAGCAGTTCTTC. Amino acid sequence: CASSDDGASNEQFF. V gene TRBV6-1 combines with J gene TRBJ2-1; D gene ambiguous. The V end was cut by 3 bases, the J end by 7 bases, with 13 bases between. The germline V gene encodes CDR1 MNHNS and CDR2 SASEGT. The CDR3 consists of 14 residues.

In its sample, this clonotype was seen many times. The V call is TRBV6-5, the J call TRBJ2-5; 7 nucleotides align to TRBD1. Looked up from germline, CDR1 is MNHEY and CDR2 is SVGAGI. This CDR3 has 15 amino acids. Trimming took 2 bases from V and 1 from J; bases not matched to a gene: 4. The CDR3 protein is CASSYPGGGQETQYF. The CDR3 DNA follows: TGTGCCAGCAGTTACCCAGGGGGTGGCCAAGAGACCCAGTACTTC.

This clonotype was found many times. V usage is TRBV10-3 and J usage is TRBJ2-1; D may be TRBD1 or TRBD2 (7 bases each). This CDR3 is 21 amino acids long. V was cut by 6 bases and J by 4 bases, with 34 bases left in between. Germline CDR1 and CDR2: ENHRY and SYGVKD. CDR3 DNA: TGTGCCATCAGGTTGGGCGCGCGAGAACAGGGGAAGGGACTAAGTTACAATGAGCAGTTCTTC. Translated: CAIRLGAREQGKGLSYNEQFF.

This clonotype was seen many times. The gene calls are TRBV13 and TRBJ1-2; D might be TRBD1 (5 bases). The CDR3 consists of 15 residues. Trimming stripped 0 bases from V and 4 bases from J, with 12 bases between. Germline CDR1 and CDR2: PRHDT and FYEKMQ (reference sequence). This chain's CDR3 is CASSLGPRQSYGYTF. The CDR3 nucleotides read TGTGCCAGCAGCTTAGGACCGAGACAGAGCTATGGCTACACCTTC.

In this sample, this clonotype turned up many times. The chain is built from TRBV6-5 and TRBJ2-7; a weak D match, TRBD1 (5 bases). Germline loops: CDR1 MNHEY, CDR2 SVGAGI. The CDR3 sequence is 14 residues long. Trimming pared 4 bases from V and 4 bases from J, leaving 14 bases between. CDR3 region: CASSSQGTLYEQYF. The CDR3 bases are TGTGCCAGCAGTTCTCAGGGAACTTTATACGAGCAGTACTTC.

This clonotype was seen a handful of times. No conserved phenylalanine or tryptophan is present at the end of the CDR3, so a read error is the likely explanation. This chain uses TRBV5-1 with TRBJ2-6; no clear D gene. The CDR3 runs 15 residues. With 0 bases removed from V and 0 bases from J, the gap between germline ends came to 4 bases. Germline CDR1 SGHRS, CDR2 YFSETQ. This CDR3 is CASSLGSSGANVLTL. CDR3 nucleotide sequence: TGCGCCAGCAGCTTGGGTTCCTCTGGGGCCAACGTCCTGACTCTT.

There are many counts of this clonotype. The gene calls are TRBV5-1 and TRBJ2-5; tentative D call: TRBD2 (5 bases). Germline V CDR1 and CDR2: SGHRS, YFSETQ. The germline V and J ends were trimmed by 4 bases and 0 bases, with 7 bases remaining between them. CDR3 size: 13 residues. CDR3 sequence: CASSRGNQETQYF. CDR3 DNA sequence: TGCGCCAGCAGCCGGGGAAACCAAGAGACCCAGTACTTC.